The source of this TCR beta chain is a study of cytomegalovirus exposure and HLA in healthy donors. Study-wide results and caveats: In a later analysis, CMV-associated beta chains were mostly HLA-associated, it appeared.

A multiplex PCR was run with 60 Vbeta primers and 13 Jbeta primers. The assay was immunoSEQ multiplex PCR, and TCRdb's table has in-frame clones only and misses some. The sample shows some 90,000 clones, 69% of them seen only once. In the case of this clone: Its matching antigen is unknown.

Regarding donors, all were healthy bone marrow donors. The source material was PBMCs. The clonotype originates from a man aged 50-59 years in good health and CMV-seronegative.

The CDR3 region has the DNA TGTGCCAGCAGCCTTGGGACTAGCGGCCAAACCGGGGAGCTGTTTTTT. Translation gives CASSLGTSGQTGELFF. The chain is built from TRBV7-2 and TRBJ2-2, with TRBD2 identical over 11 bases. The CDR3 spans 16 residues. The V and J ends lost 5 bases and 5 bases, in that order; junction bases with no gene match: 7. Per the germline V gene, CDR1 is SGHTA and CDR2 is FQGNSA.